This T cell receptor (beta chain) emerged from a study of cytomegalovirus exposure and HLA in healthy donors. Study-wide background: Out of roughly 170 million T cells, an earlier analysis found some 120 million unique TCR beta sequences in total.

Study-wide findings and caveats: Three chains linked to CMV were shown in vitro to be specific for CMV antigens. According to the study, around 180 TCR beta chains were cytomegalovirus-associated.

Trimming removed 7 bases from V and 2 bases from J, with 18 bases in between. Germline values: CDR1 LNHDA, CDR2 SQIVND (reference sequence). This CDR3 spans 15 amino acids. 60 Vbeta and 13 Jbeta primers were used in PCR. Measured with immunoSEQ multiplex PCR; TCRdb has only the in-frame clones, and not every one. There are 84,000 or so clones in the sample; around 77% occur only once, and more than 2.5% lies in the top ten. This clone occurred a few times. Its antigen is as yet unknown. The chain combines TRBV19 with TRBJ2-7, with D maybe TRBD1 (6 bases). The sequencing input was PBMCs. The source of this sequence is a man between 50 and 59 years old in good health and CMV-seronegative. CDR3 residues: CASNKGGRFTYEQYF. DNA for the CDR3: TGTGCCAGTAACAAAGGGGGACGGTTTACCTACGAGCAGTACTTC.